The rows below give T cell receptor beta chains drawn from one sample of a study of T cell repertoires in cytomegalovirus infection. TCRdb reprocessed the reads via MiXCR and lists one record per CDR3 protein. The sample lists approximately 250,000 distinct CDR3 sequences, approximately 9% occurring once. What was sequenced was PBMCs. The source is a human donor in good health (CMV status not recorded). Some clones in this sample may be carry-over from other donors' samples. The CDR3 runs from the conserved cysteine through the conserved F or W. Fields, in order: V gene, J gene, CDR3 protein.

V gene: TRBV4-3
J gene: TRBJ2-1
CDR3 protein: CASSHLGQYNEQFF

V gene: TRBV7-8
J gene: TRBJ2-2
CDR3 protein: CASSSQGAYTGELFF

V gene: TRBV7-2
J gene: TRBJ1-4
CDR3 protein: CASSRDRGEKLFF

V gene: TRBV7-6
J gene: TRBJ1-5
CDR3 protein: CASSLSESPQPQHF

V gene: TRBV30
J gene: TRBJ1-1
CDR3 protein: CAWSPTVNTEAFF

V gene: TRBV11-2
J gene: TRBJ2-7
CDR3 protein: CASSYGLAGSYEQYF

V gene: TRBV11-3
J gene: TRBJ2-7
CDR3 protein: CASSTRQGTTYEQYF

V gene: TRBV7-2
J gene: TRBJ1-5
CDR3 protein: CASSRTDPRGNQPQHF

V gene: TRBV11-2
J gene: TRBJ1-1
CDR3 protein: CASSQPTGGPAEAFF

V gene: TRBV30
J gene: TRBJ1-5
CDR3 protein: CAWSSGDNQPQHF

V gene: TRBV5-1
J gene: TRBJ2-7
CDR3 protein: CASSLEWGQGAREQYF

V gene: TRBV7-2
J gene: TRBJ2-1
CDR3 protein: CASSSRTGGNYNEQFF

V gene: TRBV19
J gene: TRBJ1-2
CDR3 protein: CAARDRGSPTSGTF

V gene: TRBV18
J gene: TRBJ1-4
CDR3 protein: CASSRDSNEKLFF

V gene: TRBV5-4
J gene: TRBJ2-7
CDR3 protein: CASSLQARGGDEQYF

V gene: TRBV28
J gene: TRBJ2-1
CDR3 protein: CASSIGGLGNEQFF

V gene: TRBV12-3/TRBV12-4
J gene: TRBJ2-2
CDR3 protein: CASPTGGMAGELFF

V gene: TRBV12-3/TRBV12-4
J gene: TRBJ2-1
CDR3 protein: CASSTLPGTGGYNEQFF

V gene: TRBV18
J gene: TRBJ1-2
CDR3 protein: CASSLLDRVDGYTF

V gene: TRBV27
J gene: TRBJ1-5
CDR3 protein: CASSFSGRNSNQPQHF

V gene: TRBV15
J gene: TRBJ2-5
CDR3 protein: CATSRGGQETQYF

V gene: TRBV19
J gene: TRBJ1-5
CDR3 protein: CASSIPGAGIQPQHF